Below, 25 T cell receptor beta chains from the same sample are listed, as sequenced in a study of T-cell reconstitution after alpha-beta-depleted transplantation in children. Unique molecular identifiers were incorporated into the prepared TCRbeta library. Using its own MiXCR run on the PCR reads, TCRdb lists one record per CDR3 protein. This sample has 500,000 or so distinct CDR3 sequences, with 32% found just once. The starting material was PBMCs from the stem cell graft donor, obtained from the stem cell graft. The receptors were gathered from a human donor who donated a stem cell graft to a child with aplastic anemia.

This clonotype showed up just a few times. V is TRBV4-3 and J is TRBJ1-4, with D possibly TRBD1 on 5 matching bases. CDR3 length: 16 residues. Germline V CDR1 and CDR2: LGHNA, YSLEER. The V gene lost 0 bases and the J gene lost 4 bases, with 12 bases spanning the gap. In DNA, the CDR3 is TGCGCCAGCAGCCAAGATCCTGACAGTGGTAATGAAAAACTGTTTTTT. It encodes CASSQDPDSGNEKLFF.

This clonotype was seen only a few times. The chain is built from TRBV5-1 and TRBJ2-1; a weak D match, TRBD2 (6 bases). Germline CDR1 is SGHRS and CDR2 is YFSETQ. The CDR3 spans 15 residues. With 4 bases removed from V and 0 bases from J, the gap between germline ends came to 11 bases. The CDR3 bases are TGCGCCAGCAGCCACCGGGACTTCTCCTACAATGAGCAGTTCTTC. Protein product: CASSHRDFSYNEQFF.

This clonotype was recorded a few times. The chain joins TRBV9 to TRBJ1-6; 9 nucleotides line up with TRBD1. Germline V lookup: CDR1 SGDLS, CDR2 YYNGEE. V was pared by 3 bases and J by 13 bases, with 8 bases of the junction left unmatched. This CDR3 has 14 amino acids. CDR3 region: CASSGRQGGSPLHF. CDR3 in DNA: TGTGCCAGCAGCGGTAGACAGGGGGGATCCCCCCTCCACTTT.

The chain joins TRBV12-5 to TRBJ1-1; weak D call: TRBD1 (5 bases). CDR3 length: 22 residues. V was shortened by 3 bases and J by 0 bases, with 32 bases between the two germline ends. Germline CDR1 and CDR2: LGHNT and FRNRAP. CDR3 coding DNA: TGTGCTAGTGGTTTTTCCCGAACGAGTGACAGCACCTACCTTCTAATGAACACTGAAGCTTTCTTT. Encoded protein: CASGFSRTSDSTYLLMNTEAFF.

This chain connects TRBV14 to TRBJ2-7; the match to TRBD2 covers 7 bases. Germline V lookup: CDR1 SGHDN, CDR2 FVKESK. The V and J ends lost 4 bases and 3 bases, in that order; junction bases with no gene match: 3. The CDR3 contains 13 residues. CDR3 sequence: CASSRGGHYEQYF. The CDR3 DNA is TGTGCCAGCAGCCGCGGGGGTCACTACGAGCAGTACTTC.

The CDR3 sequence is CASSLAGLAGGPMETQYF. In DNA, the CDR3 is TGTGCCAGCAGCTTAGCGGGACTAGCGGGAGGGCCTATGGAGACCCAGTACTTC. This rearrangement joins TRBV7-2 to TRBJ2-5, with TRBD2 matching 16 bases. Germline CDR1 reads SGHTA; CDR2 reads FQGNSA. This CDR3 has 18 residues. The V segment lost 0 bases and the J segment 5 bases; nucleotides outside the gene matches: 6.

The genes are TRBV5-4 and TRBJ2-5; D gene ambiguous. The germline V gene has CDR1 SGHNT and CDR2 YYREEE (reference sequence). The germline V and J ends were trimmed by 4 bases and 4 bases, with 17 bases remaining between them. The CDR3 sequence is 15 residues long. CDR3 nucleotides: TGTGCCAGCAGCACCGAGCGACTCCTAGGAGAGACCCAGTACTTC. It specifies CASSTERLLGETQYF.

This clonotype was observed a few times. CDR3 residues: CASSRTTGGSYEQYV. The CDR3 DNA follows: TGTGCCAGCAGCCGAACCACAGGGGGCTCCTACGAGCAGTACGTC. The rearrangement uses TRBV27 and TRBJ2-7; 8 bases line up with TRBD1. V shed 6 bases, J shed 0 bases, and the junction held 7 bases outside the gene matches. CDR3 length: 15 amino acids. Germline-derived CDR1 and CDR2 are MNHEY and SMNVEV (reference sequence).

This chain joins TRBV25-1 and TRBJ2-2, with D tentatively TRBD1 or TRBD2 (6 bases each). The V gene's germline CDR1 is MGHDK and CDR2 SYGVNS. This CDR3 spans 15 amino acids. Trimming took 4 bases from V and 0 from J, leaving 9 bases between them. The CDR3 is CASSGGAPNTGELFF. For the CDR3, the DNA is TGTGCCAGCAGTGGGGGGGCCCCGAACACCGGGGAGCTGTTTTTT.

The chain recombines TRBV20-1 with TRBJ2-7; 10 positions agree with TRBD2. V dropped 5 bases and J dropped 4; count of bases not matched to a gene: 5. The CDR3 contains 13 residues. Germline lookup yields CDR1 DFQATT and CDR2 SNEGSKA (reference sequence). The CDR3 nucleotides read TGCAGTGCTCCCCGGACTAGCGGATACGAGCAGTACTTC. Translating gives CSAPRTSGYEQYF.

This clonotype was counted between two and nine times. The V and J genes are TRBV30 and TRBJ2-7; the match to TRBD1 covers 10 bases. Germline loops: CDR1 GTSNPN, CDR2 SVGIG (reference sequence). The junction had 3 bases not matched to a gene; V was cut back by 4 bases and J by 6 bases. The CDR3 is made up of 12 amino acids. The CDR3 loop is CAWNRDRGEQYF. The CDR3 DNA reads TGTGCCTGGAATCGGGACAGGGGCGAGCAGTACTTC.

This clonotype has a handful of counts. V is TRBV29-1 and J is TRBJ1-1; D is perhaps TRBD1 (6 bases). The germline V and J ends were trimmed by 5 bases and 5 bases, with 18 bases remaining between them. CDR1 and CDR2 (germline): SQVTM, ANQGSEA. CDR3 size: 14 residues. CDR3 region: CSVSDTGRGTEAFF. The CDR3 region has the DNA TGCAGCGTTTCGGACACAGGGAGGGGGACTGAAGCTTTCTTT. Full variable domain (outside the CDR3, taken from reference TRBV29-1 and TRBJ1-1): SAVISQKPSRDICQRGTSLTIQCQVDSQVTMMFWYRQQPGQSLTLIATANQGSEATYESGFVIDKFPISRPNLTFSTLTVSNMSPEDSSIYLCSVSDTGRGTEAFFGQGTRLTVV.

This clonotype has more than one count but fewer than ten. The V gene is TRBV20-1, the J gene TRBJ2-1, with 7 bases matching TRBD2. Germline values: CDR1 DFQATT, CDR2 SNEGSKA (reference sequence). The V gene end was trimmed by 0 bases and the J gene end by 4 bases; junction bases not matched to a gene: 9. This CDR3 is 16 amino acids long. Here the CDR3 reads CSARDPTSAWYNEQFF. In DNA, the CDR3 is TGCAGTGCTAGAGATCCCACTAGCGCGTGGTACAATGAGCAGTTCTTC.

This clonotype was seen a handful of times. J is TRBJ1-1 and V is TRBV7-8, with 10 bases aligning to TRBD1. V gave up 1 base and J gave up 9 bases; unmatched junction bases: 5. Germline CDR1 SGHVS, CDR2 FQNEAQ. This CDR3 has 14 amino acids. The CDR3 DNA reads TGTGCCAGCAGCTTAGGACAGGGGGCGGGAAAAGCTTTCTTT. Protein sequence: CASSLGQGAGKAFF.

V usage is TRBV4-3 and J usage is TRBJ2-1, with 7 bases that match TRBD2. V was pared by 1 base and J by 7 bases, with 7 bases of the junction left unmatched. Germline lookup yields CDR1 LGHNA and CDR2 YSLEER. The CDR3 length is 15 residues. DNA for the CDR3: TGCGCCAGCAGCCAAGCGTTTTTGCGGGGGAATGAGCAGTTCTTC. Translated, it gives CASSQAFLRGNEQFF.

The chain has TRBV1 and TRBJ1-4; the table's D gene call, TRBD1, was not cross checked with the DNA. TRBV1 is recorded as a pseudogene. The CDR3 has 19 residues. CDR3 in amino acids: CTSSQDNTTLWTGNEKLFF. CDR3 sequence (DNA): TGCACCAGCAGCCAAGATAATACCACCCTTTGGACAGGAAATGAAAAACTGTTTTTT.

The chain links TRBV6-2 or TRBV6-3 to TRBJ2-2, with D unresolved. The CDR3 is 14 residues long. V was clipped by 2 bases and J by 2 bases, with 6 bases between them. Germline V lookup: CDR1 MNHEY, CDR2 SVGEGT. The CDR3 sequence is CASSYLLNTGELFF. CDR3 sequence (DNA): TGTGCCAGCAGTTACCTATTAAACACCGGGGAGCTGTTTTTT.

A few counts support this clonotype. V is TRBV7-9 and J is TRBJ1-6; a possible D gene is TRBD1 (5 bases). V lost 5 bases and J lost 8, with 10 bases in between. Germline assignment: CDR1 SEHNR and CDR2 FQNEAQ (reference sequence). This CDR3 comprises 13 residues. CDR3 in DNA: TGTGCCAGCAGCCATGGGACGCATTCACCCCTCCACTTT. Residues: CASSHGTHSPLHF.

CDR3 sequence (DNA): TGCGCCAGCAGCCAAGATAGTTATCAGCCCCAGCATTTT. It encodes CASSQDSYQPQHF. The chain is built from TRBV4-3 and TRBJ1-5; D gene uncertain. The CDR3 spans 13 residues. The germline V gene encodes CDR1 LGHNA and CDR2 YSLEER. Trimming cost V 0 bases and J 5 bases, with 5 bases left between them.

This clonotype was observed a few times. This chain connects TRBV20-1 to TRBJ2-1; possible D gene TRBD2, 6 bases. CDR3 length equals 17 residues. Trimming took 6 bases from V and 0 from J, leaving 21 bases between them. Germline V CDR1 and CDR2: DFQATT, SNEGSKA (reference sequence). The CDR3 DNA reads TGCAGTGCCAGCAGCCCGGGGGAGTCAAGCTCCTACAATGAGCAGTTCTTC. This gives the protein CSASSPGESSSYNEQFF.

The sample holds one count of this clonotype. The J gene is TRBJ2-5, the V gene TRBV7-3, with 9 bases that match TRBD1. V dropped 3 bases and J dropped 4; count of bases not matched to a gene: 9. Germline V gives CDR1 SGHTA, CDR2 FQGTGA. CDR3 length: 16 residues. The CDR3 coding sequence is TGTGCCAGCAGCTTGGGGGGACAGGGTAGGCGAGAGACCCAGTACTTC. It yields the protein CASSLGGQGRRETQYF.

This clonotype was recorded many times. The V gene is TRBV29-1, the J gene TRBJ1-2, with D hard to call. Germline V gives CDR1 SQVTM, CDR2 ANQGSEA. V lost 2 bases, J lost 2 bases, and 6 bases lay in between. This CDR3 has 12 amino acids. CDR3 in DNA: TGCAGCGTTGAACGCGGGAACTATGGCTACACCTTC. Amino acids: CSVERGNYGYTF. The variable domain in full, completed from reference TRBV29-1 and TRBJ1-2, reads SAVISQKPSRDICQRGTSLTIQCQVDSQVTMMFWYRQQPGQSLTLIATANQGSEATYESGFVIDKFPISRPNLTFSTLTVSNMSPEDSSIYLCSVERGNYGYTFGSGTRLTVV.

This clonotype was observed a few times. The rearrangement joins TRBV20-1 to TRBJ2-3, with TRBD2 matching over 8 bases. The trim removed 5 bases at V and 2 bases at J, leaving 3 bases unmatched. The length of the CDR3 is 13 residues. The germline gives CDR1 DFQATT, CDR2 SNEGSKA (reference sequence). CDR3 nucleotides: TGCAGTGCTCGGACTAGCTCCACAGATACGCAGTATTTT. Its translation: CSARTSSTDTQYF.

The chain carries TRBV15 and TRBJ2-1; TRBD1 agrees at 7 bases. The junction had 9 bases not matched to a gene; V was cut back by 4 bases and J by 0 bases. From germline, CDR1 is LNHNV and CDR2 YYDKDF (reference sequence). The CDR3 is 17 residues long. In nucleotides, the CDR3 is TGTGCCACCAGCAAAGGACCCGGGACAGTCTCCTACAATGAGCAGTTCTTC. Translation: CATSKGPGTVSYNEQFF. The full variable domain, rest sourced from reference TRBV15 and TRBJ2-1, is DAMVIQNPRYQVTQFGKPVTLSCSQTLNHNVMYWYQQKSSQAPKLLFHYYDKDFNNEADTPDNFQSRRPNTSFCFLDIRSPGLGDTAMYLCATSKGPGTVSYNEQFFGPGTRLTVL.

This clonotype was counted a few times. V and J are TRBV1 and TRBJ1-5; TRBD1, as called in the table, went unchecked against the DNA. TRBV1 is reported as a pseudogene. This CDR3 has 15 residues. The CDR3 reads CTSGACRGCNQPQHF. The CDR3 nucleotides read TGCACCAGCGGAGCCTGCCGGGGGTGCAATCAGCCCCAGCATTTT.